Each of the 27 T cell receptor beta chains below was sequenced from the same sample in a study of blood T cell repertoires in COVID-19. Assay: immunoSEQ multiplex PCR; the TCRdb copy retains only in-frame clones and omits some. The sample lists about 220,000 clones; 70% to 90% were seen once. Input material: PBMCs or T cells enriched from blood (not recorded which). The receptor set was obtained from a middle-aged woman with acute COVID-19.

The V gene is TRBV29-1, the J gene TRBJ1-2; no clear D. Per the germline V gene, CDR1 is SQVTM and CDR2 is ANQGSEA. V lost 4 bases and J lost 4, with 7 bases in between. CDR3 size: 11 residues. In DNA form, the CDR3 reads TGCAGCGTTGCGGAGAGCTATGGCTACACCTTC. As protein: CSVAESYGYTF. The full variable domain, with the rest looked up from reference TRBV29-1 and TRBJ1-2, is SAVISQKPSRDICQRGTSLTIQCQVDSQVTMMFWYRQQPGQSLTLIATANQGSEATYESGFVIDKFPISRPNLTFSTLTVSNMSPEDSSIYLCSVAESYGYTFGSGTRLTVV.

In regard to this clone: Other DNA sequences in the same sample also yield this CDR3. The rearrangement uses TRBV7-2 and TRBJ1-1, with 7 positions matching TRBD1. Germline CDR1 reads SGHTA; CDR2 reads FQGNSA. The CDR3 covers 14 residues. V lost 3 bases to trimming and J lost 2 bases; unmatched junction nucleotides: 3. The CDR3 here is CASSFRQGNTEAFF. In nucleotides, the CDR3 is TGTGCCAGCAGCTTCCGACAGGGTAACACTGAAGCTTTCTTT.

The chain couples TRBV3-1 (or the pseudogene TRBV3-2) to TRBJ2-7; 8 nucleotides match TRBD2. The CDR3 is 19 amino acids. The junction had 17 bases not matched to a gene; V was cut back by 1 base and J by 3 bases. Germline CDR1 and CDR2: LGHDT and YNNKEL (reference sequence). CDR3 in DNA: TGTGCCAGCAGCCAAGGTCATGGTCGCGCGGGGGGCCACTTCTACGAGCAGTACGTC. It is translated as CASSQGHGRAGGHFYEQYV.

The CDR3 DNA follows: TGTGCCAGCAGCCCGCGGGTCCGGGGGGCTTTGAATGAGCAGTTCTTC. Its protein is CASSPRVRGALNEQFF. This sequence joins TRBV9 and TRBJ2-1, with TRBD2 as a possible D gene (7 bases). The V gene lost 4 bases and the J gene lost 7 bases, with 21 bases spanning the gap. This CDR3 spans 16 amino acids. Germline values: CDR1 SGDLS, CDR2 YYNGEE.

V usage is TRBV7-3 and J usage is TRBJ2-1, with D hard to call. The CDR3 length is 13 residues. CDR1 is SGHTA, CDR2 FQGTGA, per germline. Trimming shortened V by 0 bases and J by 6 bases, and 6 bases separated the two germline ends. The CDR3 here is CASSLTNGNEQFF. The CDR3 DNA follows: TGTGCCAGCAGCTTAACGAACGGCAATGAGCAGTTCTTC.

The chain combines TRBV27 with TRBJ1-6; D perhaps matches TRBD1 (6 bases). V lost 1 base, J lost 7 bases, and 11 bases lay in between. The CDR3 is made up of 15 amino acids. Per the germline V gene, CDR1 is MNHEY and CDR2 is SMNVEV (reference sequence). The CDR3 coding sequence is TGTGCCAGCAGTTTATTGCTAACAGGGAATTCACCCCTCCACTTT. The encoded protein is CASSLLLTGNSPLHF.

CDR3 nucleotide sequence: TGTGCCAGCAGTCAGGGGGCGGCCCAGTACTTC. Protein product: CASSQGAAQYF. The J gene is TRBJ2-5, the V gene TRBV27; the match to TRBD1 covers 8 bases. Looked up from germline, CDR1 is MNHEY and CDR2 is SMNVEV (reference sequence). V gave up 5 bases and J gave up 9 bases; unmatched junction bases: 2. CDR3 size: 11 residues.

The chain carries TRBV10-3 and TRBJ1-1; D is possibly TRBD1 (5 bases). V gave up 10 bases and J gave up 0 bases, with 12 bases separating them. The CDR3 is made up of 13 amino acids. Germline loops: CDR1 ENHRY, CDR2 SYGVKD. The CDR3 here is CATEGAVNTEAFF. The DNA of the CDR3 is TGTGCCACCGAAGGGGCAGTGAACACTGAAGCTTTCTTT.

This sequence joins TRBV2 and TRBJ1-1; TRBD1 might be the D (6 bases). This CDR3 has 14 residues. Germline V gene sequence: CDR1 SNHLY, CDR2 FYNNEI. The V end lost 6 bases, the J end lost 1 base, and 12 bases lay between the germline ends. The CDR3 spells CASRRGAGNTEAFF. The DNA for the CDR3 is TGTGCCAGCAGACGGGGGGCGGGGAACACTGAAGCTTTCTTT.

The chain couples TRBV23-1 to TRBJ2-7, with a possible D match to TRBD2 (5 bases). TRBV23-1 is assigned to the ORF class and has an uncertain function. The length of the CDR3 is 16 residues. V lost 4 bases and J lost 2, with 18 bases in between. CDR3 in DNA: TGCGCCAGCAGTCGTTATCGGGGTCTCAGCCCCTACGAGCAGTACGTC. This gives the protein CASSRYRGLSPYEQYV.

This clone was recorded once. This chain joins TRBV18 and TRBJ2-3, with 9 nucleotides matching TRBD1. The CDR3 runs to 15 residues. V trimming: 5 bases; J trimming: 5 bases; junction bases outside the gene matches: 8. Germline V gene lookup returns CDR1 KGHSH and CDR2 LQKENI. The CDR3 here is CASSTDRGIGDTQYF. CDR3 sequence (DNA): TGTGCCAGCTCAACCGACAGGGGGATAGGAGATACGCAGTATTTT.

The rearrangement uses TRBV5-1 and TRBJ1-3, with 8 bases aligning to TRBD1. Unmatched junction bases numbered 6, after V lost 4 bases and J lost 0 bases. The CDR3 totals 16 residues. CDR1 and CDR2 from the germline V gene are SGHRS and YFSETQ. CDR3 amino acids: CASSKGQGVSGNTIYF. The CDR3 nucleotides are TGCGCCAGCAGCAAAGGACAGGGAGTCTCTGGAAACACCATATATTTT.

V and J are TRBV5-1 and TRBJ1-1, with no clear D. The germline V and J ends were trimmed by 4 bases and 0 bases, with 16 bases remaining between them. This CDR3 has 16 residues. Germline V gene sequence: CDR1 SGHRS, CDR2 YFSETQ. The CDR3 sequence: CASSLREGSLNTEAFF. The CDR3 bases are TGCGCCAGCAGCCTAAGGGAGGGCAGCCTGAACACTGAAGCTTTCTTT. The entire variable domain, with the rest obtained from reference TRBV5-1 and TRBJ1-1, is as follows: KAGVTQTPRYLIKTRGQQVTLSCSPISGHRSVSWYQQTPGQGLQFLFEYFSETQRNKGNFPGRFSGRQFSNSRSEMNVSTLELGDSALYLCASSLREGSLNTEAFFGQGTRLTVV.

The CDR3 nucleotides are TGTGCCAGCAGGCATCCCGGGACAGGGGGAAACACCATATATTTT. This sequence encodes CASRHPGTGGNTIYF. This chain links TRBV6-5 with TRBJ1-3, with 9 bases lining up with TRBD1. The V gene's germline CDR1 is MNHEY and CDR2 SVGAGI. This CDR3 has 15 amino acids. Trimming removed 6 bases from V and 4 bases from J; junction bases left unmatched: 7.

The J gene is TRBJ1-1, the V gene TRBV5-1; D perhaps matches TRBD1 (5 bases). Trimming removed 1 base at V and 4 bases at J, with 11 bases between. Per germline, CDR1 SGHRS and CDR2 YFSETQ. The CDR3 totals 14 residues. This CDR3 is CASSLRGESTEAFF. The CDR3 DNA is TGCGCCAGCAGCTTGCGGGGGGAGAGCACTGAAGCTTTCTTT.

V gene TRBV19 combines with J gene TRBJ2-6; 8 bases line up with TRBD2. Trimming removed 9 bases from V and 7 bases from J; junction bases left unmatched: 8. The CDR3 runs 14 residues. Germline CDR1 LNHDA, CDR2 SQIVND (reference sequence). The chain's CDR3 is CASTGGGRANVLTF. In nucleotides, the CDR3 is TGTGCCAGCACCGGGGGGGGAAGAGCCAACGTCCTGACTTTC. Full variable domain (rest looked up from reference TRBV19 and TRBJ2-6): DGGITQSPKYLFRKEGQNVTLSCEQNLNHDAMYWYRQDPGQGLRLIYYSQIVNDFQKGDIAEGYSVSREKKESFPLTVTSAQKNPTAFYLCASTGGGRANVLTFGAGSRLTVL.

The J gene is TRBJ1-1, the V gene TRBV4-1; D might be TRBD1 (5 bases). CDR1 and CDR2 (germline): MGHRA, YSYEKL. The V end was cut by 0 bases, the J end by 1 base, with 12 bases between. CDR3 size: 16 residues. This chain's CDR3 is CASSQDRKGWNTEAFF. The CDR3 nucleotides read TGCGCCAGCAGCCAAGATAGAAAGGGGTGGAACACTGAAGCTTTCTTT.

The V call is TRBV5-1, the J call TRBJ2-5, with 9 bases identical to TRBD2. Germline assignment: CDR1 SGHRS and CDR2 YFSETQ. The CDR3 runs to 17 residues. J lost 3 bases, V lost 0 bases, and 9 bases had no gene match. The CDR3 here is CASSLVEGSGGEETQYF. The CDR3 DNA follows: TGCGCCAGCAGCTTGGTAGAGGGTAGCGGGGGAGAAGAGACCCAGTACTTC. The variable domain in full, with the rest retrieved from reference TRBV5-1 and TRBJ2-5, is KAGVTQTPRYLIKTRGQQVTLSCSPISGHRSVSWYQQTPGQGLQFLFEYFSETQRNKGNFPGRFSGRQFSNSRSEMNVSTLELGDSALYLCASSLVEGSGGEETQYFGPGTRLLVL.

J is TRBJ2-1 and V is TRBV14, with 11 bases fitting TRBD1. The CDR3 covers 15 residues. With 6 bases clipped from V and 10 bases from J, the junction kept 11 bases outside the gene matches. The germline V gene has CDR1 SGHDN and CDR2 FVKESK. The DNA of the CDR3 is TGTGCCAGCAGGAGGACAGGGGGCGCGGGCCGCGAGCAGTTCTTC. Its translation is CASRRTGGAGREQFF.

The chain carries TRBV5-6 and TRBJ1-5; D gene unclear. Trimming removed 2 bases from V and 4 bases from J, with 4 bases in between. Germline V CDR1 and CDR2: SGHDT, YYEEEE. CDR3 size: 12 residues. The CDR3 is CASSFLNQPQHF. The CDR3 DNA is TGTGCCAGCAGCTTCCTAAATCAGCCCCAGCATTTT.

The genes are TRBV11-2 and TRBJ2-7; a weak D match, TRBD1 (5 bases). This CDR3 spans 14 amino acids. V gave up 2 bases and J gave up 6 bases, with 14 bases separating them. In germline, CDR1 is SGHAT, CDR2 FQNNGV. The CDR3 loop reads CASSLFPGRGEQYF. The CDR3 DNA reads as TGTGCCAGCAGCTTATTCCCGGGTAGGGGCGAGCAGTACTTC.

The V and J genes are TRBV11-2 and TRBJ1-2, with 11 positions matching TRBD1. V dropped 5 bases and J dropped 8; count of bases not matched to a gene: 7. The CDR3 covers 14 residues. CDR1 SGHAT and CDR2 FQNNGV come from the germline V gene. CDR3 sequence reads: CASSTGTGGLGYTF. In DNA form, the CDR3 reads TGTGCCAGCAGCACCGGGACAGGGGGTCTCGGCTACACCTTC. Filled out from reference TRBV11-2 and TRBJ1-2, the complete variable domain reads EAGVAQSPRYKIIEKRQSVAFWCNPISGHATLYWYQQILGQGPKLLIQFQNNGVVDDSQLPKDRFSAERLKGVDSTLKIQPAKLEDSAVYLCASSTGTGGLGYTFGSGTRLTVV.

This clone was seen just once. The chain uses TRBV4-3 and TRBJ2-1, with D tentatively TRBD2 (6 bases). Trimming shortened V by 4 bases and J by 0 bases, and 10 bases separated the two germline ends. The CDR3 consists of 15 residues. CDR1 LGHNA and CDR2 YSLEER come from the germline V gene. CDR3 in amino acids: CASSPGTLSYNEQFF. The CDR3 DNA reads TGCGCCAGCAGCCCTGGGACTCTCTCCTACAATGAGCAGTTCTTC.

The chain couples TRBV24-1 to TRBJ2-5, with TRBD2 as a possible D gene (5 bases). Per the germline V gene, CDR1 is KGHDR and CDR2 is SFDVKD. V was trimmed by 4 bases and J by 4 bases, leaving 15 bases between them. This CDR3 contains 15 residues. CDR3 nucleotides: TGTGCCACCAGTGAAAACAGAAGCGGTCGAGAGACCCAGTACTTC. Protein: CATSENRSGRETQYF.

The sample holds a few counts of this clone. The chain joins TRBV7-9 to TRBJ1-1; no clear D gene. This CDR3 comprises 14 residues. Germline V CDR1 and CDR2: SEHNR, FQNEAQ (reference sequence). The germline V and J ends were trimmed by 6 bases and 4 bases, with 15 bases remaining between them. The chain's CDR3 is CASSIGDMGTEAFF. CDR3 nucleotides: TGTGCCAGCAGTATAGGAGATATGGGCACTGAAGCTTTCTTT.

The J gene is TRBJ1-3, the V gene TRBV9; TRBD1 matches 8 bases. The V gene end was trimmed by 2 bases and the J gene end by 0 bases; junction bases not matched to a gene: 1. Germline CDR1 SGDLS, CDR2 YYNGEE. This CDR3 has 15 amino acids. The CDR3 spells CASSVGQGSGNTIYF. As DNA, the CDR3 is TGTGCCAGCAGCGTCGGACAGGGCTCTGGAAACACCATATATTTT.

The chain employs TRBV6-5 and TRBJ2-3; 7 nucleotides match TRBD2. CDR3 size: 15 residues. The germline V gene encodes CDR1 MNHEY and CDR2 SVGAGI. V was clipped by 7 bases and J by 2 bases; unmatched bases: 9. CDR3 protein: CASINWGDYTDTQYF. The CDR3 nucleotides are TGTGCCAGCATCAATTGGGGGGACTACACAGATACGCAGTATTTT.